The source of this TCR beta chain is a study of blood T cell repertoires in COVID-19. Study-wide context: The United States, Italy and Spain were the sources of the acute and convalescent COVID-19 samples. PBMCs, B-cell-depleted T cells, or T cells were the source of the cDNA or gDNA that made up the material.

Here immunoSEQ multiplex PCR was the method, and the copy in TCRdb shows in-frame clones only, minus some. The sample comprises over 95,000 clones, roughly 81% of which are singletons, and more than 9% rests with the top ten. The sequenced sample consisted of peripheral blood. The clonotype comes from a human donor in a cohort sampled during active COVID-19.

This CDR3 is CASSLTGQGIGEQFF. CDR3 bases: TGTGCCAGCAGCTTGACCGGACAGGGGATAGGTGAGCAGTTCTTC. This chain joins TRBV7-3 and TRBJ2-1, with 9 bases identical to TRBD1. CDR3 size: 15 residues. Germline CDR1 and CDR2: SGHTA and FQGTGA. The junction had 9 bases not matched to a gene; V was cut back by 3 bases and J by 9 bases.